The rows below give T cell receptor beta chains drawn from one sample of a study of response to subunit inactivated influenza vaccine. TCRdb ran MiXCR on the RT-PCR reads and lists one entry per CDR3 protein. This table holds about 190,000 distinct CDR3 sequences, approximately 15% found once. Source: CD8+ T cells sorted from PBMCs, taken 4 to 6 days after vaccination. All receptors derive from a man aged 50-59 years who received an inactivated influenza vaccine. CDR3s include the opening cysteine and the closing phenylalanine or tryptophan. The D gene is left open where the match is weak. Clone size is given for some rows only: seen once, a few or many times, or a class if the clone is expanded.

clone size	V gene	J gene	D gene	CDR3 DNA	CDR3 protein
NA	TRBV11-2	TRBJ2-1	NA	TGTGCCAGCAGCTTAGAATATAAGATAGCGTACTCCTACAATGAGCAGTTCTTC	CASSLEYKIAYSYNEQFF
NA	TRBV19	TRBJ2-7	NA	TGTGCCAGTAGCACCTCAACGGACACGTACGAGCAGTACTTC	CASSTSTDTYEQYF
few	TRBV20-1	TRBJ2-1	TRBD1	TGCAGTGCTAGAGCCCCGGGGAGGGACAGGGGAGCAAATGAGCAGTTCTTC	CSARAPGRDRGANEQFF
NA	TRBV4-1	TRBJ2-1	NA	TGCGCCAGCAGTACCGTACTGGTTCGCCCACACGAGCAGTTCTTC	CASSTVLVRPHEQFF
many	TRBV27	TRBJ2-1	NA	TGTGCCAGCAGTTTCCTAGGGGGGGAAGCAGGGGAGCAGTTCTTC	CASSFLGGEAGEQFF
NA	TRBV20-1	TRBJ2-2	NA	TGCAGTGCTAGGTCGGCCAACACCGGGGAGCTGTTTTTT	CSARSANTGELFF
NA	TRBV4-3	TRBJ2-3	NA	TGCGCCAGCAGCCAAGATCTGGCGGGGCACACAGATACGCAGTATTTT	CASSQDLAGHTDTQYF
few	TRBV2	TRBJ1-1	TRBD1	TGTGCCAGCAAGCCCCCCGGGACAGCGAATGAAGCTTTCTTT	CASKPPGTANEAFF
few	TRBV29-1	TRBJ1-2	NA	TGCAGCGTTGAATTCTGGCCAGGCCTCTATGGCTACACCTTC	CSVEFWPGLYGYTF
few	TRBV6-5	TRBJ2-7	NA	TGTGCCAGCAGTTACTCCCTCCCGTCCTACGAGCAGTACTTC	CASSYSLPSYEQYF
few	TRBV4-3	TRBJ2-2	NA	TGCGCCAGCAGCCAAGATTGGGGGGGGCACACCGGGGAGCTGTTTTTT	CASSQDWGGHTGELFF
few	TRBV29-1	TRBJ2-2	NA	TGCAGCGCTTGGTTCTCAGGGTACACCGGGGAGCTGTTTTTT	CSAWFSGYTGELFF
many	TRBV20-1	TRBJ2-7	NA	TGCAGTGCTAGAGATTCCAGACACTCCTACGAGCAGTACTTC	CSARDSRHSYEQYF
NA	TRBV4-2	TRBJ2-3	NA	TGTGCCAGCAGCCCCGCAAGGGCAGGCTCTCTTAGCACAGATACGCAGTATTTT	CASSPARAGSLSTDTQYF
NA	TRBV27	TRBJ2-2	TRBD1	TGTGCCAGCAGTTTTTACACAGGGGACGGGGAGCTGTTTTTT	CASSFYTGDGELFF
NA	TRBV12-3/TRBV12-4	TRBJ1-1	TRBD1	TGTGCCAGCAGTTTCACCGCAGGGGGCCCGAGCACTGAAGCTTTCTTT	CASSFTAGGPSTEAFF
NA	TRBV7-2	TRBJ2-3	NA	TGTGCCAGCAGCTTAGGCGGAGGGCGGGTGGATACGCAGTATTTT	CASSLGGGRVDTQYF
NA	TRBV19	TRBJ1-1	NA	TGTGCCAGTAGCCCAGGGACAACTGAAGCTTTCTTT	CASSPGTTEAFF
few	TRBV20-1	TRBJ2-2	TRBD2	TGCAGTGCTAGACTAGCGGGAGTTGGATTGGGCGGGGAGCTGTTTTTT	CSARLAGVGLGGELFF
NA	TRBV11-2	TRBJ2-3	TRBD2	TGTGCCAGCAGCTTTATAGGAGATAGCGGGAAAAGAGGGGGAGATACGCAGTATTTT	CASSFIGDSGKRGGDTQYF
few	TRBV7-9	TRBJ1-5	NA	TGTGCCAGCAGCTTAATGATCGGGAATAGCAATCAGCCCCAGCATTTT	CASSLMIGNSNQPQHF
many	TRBV7-9	TRBJ1-5	NA	TGTGCCAGCAGCTTGTTCGGGGACAATCAGCCCCAGCATTTT	CASSLFGDNQPQHF
many	TRBV15	TRBJ2-3	TRBD1	TGTGCCACCAGCAGAGACCTGACCGGGACAGTTACGCAGTATTTT	CATSRDLTGTVTQYF
many	TRBV27	TRBJ2-7	NA	TGTGCCAGCAGTTTCGGCGCAGACTACGAGCAGTACTTC	CASSFGADYEQYF
NA	TRBV11-2	TRBJ2-7	TRBD1	TGTGCCAGCAGCTTAGTCATCCGGGACAGGGACGGAGAGTACTTC	CASSLVIRDRDGEYF
few	TRBV7-2	TRBJ2-1	TRBD2	TGTGCCAGCAGTCACAGGACGGGAGGCAATGAGCAGTTCTTC	CASSHRTGGNEQFF
few	TRBV7-8	TRBJ2-3	TRBD1	TGTGCCAGCAGCTTAGGCCGGGGACAGGGATATATTGCAGATACGCAGTATTTT	CASSLGRGQGYIADTQYF
few	TRBV2	TRBJ2-1	TRBD2	TGTGCCAGCAGTGAAGCGACGGGACTAGCGGGCAATGAGCAGTTCTTC	CASSEATGLAGNEQFF
few	TRBV24-1	TRBJ2-3	NA	TGTGCCACCAGTGATTTTACCGAGGGCGATACGCAGTATTTT	CATSDFTEGDTQYF
NA	TRBV6-1	TRBJ2-1	NA	TGTGCCAGCAGCCCCGGGTGGGCGTCCTCCTACAATGAGCAGTTCTTC	CASSPGWASSYNEQFF
NA	TRBV12-3/TRBV12-4	TRBJ2-5	TRBD2	TGTGCCAGCAGTCCAGGGGTAGCGGGAGGGGGGGAGACCCAGTACTTC	CASSPGVAGGGETQYF
few	TRBV4-1	TRBJ2-3	NA	TGCGCCAGCAGCGCCAACGGACTCAGCACAGATACGCAGTATTTT	CASSANGLSTDTQYF
few	TRBV7-9	TRBJ2-1	NA	TGTGCCAGCAGCTTAGTCGGGGCCCATGAGCAGTTCTTC	CASSLVGAHEQFF
NA	TRBV29-1	TRBJ2-7	NA	TGCAGCGTCTTGGACAGCTACGAGCAGTACTTC	CSVLDSYEQYF
many	TRBV4-3	TRBJ2-1	NA	TGCGCCAGCAGCCAAGATGGGGTATCCTACAATGAGCAGTTCTTC	CASSQDGVSYNEQFF
many	TRBV7-8	TRBJ1-5	TRBD1	TGTGCCAGCAGCAGCCTAGGACAGGGGAATCAGCCCCAGCATTTT	CASSSLGQGNQPQHF
NA	TRBV5-1	TRBJ2-1	NA	TGCGCCAGCAGCTTAAGTACCAATGAGCAGTTCTTC	CASSLSTNEQFF
NA	TRBV20-1	TRBJ2-7	TRBD1	TGCAGTGCCCTACAGGGGGGCCCCTACGAGCAGTACTTC	CSALQGGPYEQYF
NA	TRBV3-1	TRBJ2-7	TRBD1	TGTGCCAGCAGCCAAGCAGGACAGGGATCTGGTAAGCAGTACTTC	CASSQAGQGSGKQYF
few	TRBV4-2	TRBJ2-7	NA	TGTGCCAGCAGCCCTCCCTCAGCTGTTGCTAGCCTGGAAGGATCCCCCTACGAGCAGTACTTC	CASSPPSAVASLEGSPYEQYF
few	TRBV5-1	TRBJ2-7	NA	TGCGCCAGCAGCTTATACAGGGTTGACGAGCAGTACTTC	CASSLYRVDEQYF
NA	TRBV4-1	TRBJ2-1	TRBD2	TGCGCCAGCAGCCCGGGACTAGCGGGAGGGCCCCCCTGGGATGAGCAGTTCTTC	CASSPGLAGGPPWDEQFF
few	TRBV6-2/TRBV6-3	TRBJ1-1	NA	TGTGCCAGCAGTTACCCGGGGTGGGTGACCCCTGAAGCTTTCTTT	CASSYPGWVTPEAFF
NA	TRBV28	TRBJ2-3	NA	TGTGCCAGCAGTTATGGGGGAATGGGCACAGATACGCAGTATTTT	CASSYGGMGTDTQYF
few	TRBV5-1	TRBJ2-6	NA	TGCGCCAGCAGCCCGGGAGATGGGGAATCCGGGGCCAACGTCCTGACTTTC	CASSPGDGESGANVLTF
NA	TRBV9	TRBJ2-1	NA	TGTGCCAGCAGCGTAGGGAGCGGTGAGCAGTTCTTC	CASSVGSGEQFF
NA	TRBV29-1	TRBJ1-1	NA	TGCAGCGTTGGGTTGAACACTGAAGCTTTCTTT	CSVGLNTEAFF
NA	TRBV9	TRBJ2-1	TRBD2	TGTGCCAGCAGCGCAAGCGGGAGGTCCTACAATGAGCAGTTCTTC	CASSASGRSYNEQFF
few	TRBV27	TRBJ2-7	TRBD1	TGTGCCAGCAGTTTGGGGACAGGGGCTTCATACGAGCAGTACTTC	CASSLGTGASYEQYF
NA	TRBV7-2	TRBJ2-4	TRBD1	TGTGCCAGCAGCCGAACCGGGCAGGGGGAAAACATTCAGTACTTC	CASSRTGQGENIQYF
NA	TRBV28	TRBJ2-1	NA	TGTGCCAGCAGTCCCCGGGGCCACTACAATGAGCAGTTCTTC	CASSPRGHYNEQFF
few	TRBV12-3/TRBV12-4	TRBJ2-1	NA	TGTGCCAGCATTCAAAGTGGATACAATGAGCAGTTCTTC	CASIQSGYNEQFF
NA	TRBV5-6	TRBJ2-1	TRBD1	TGTGCCAGCAGCTTGGGTGGGACAGGGTACTACAATGAGCAGTTCTTC	CASSLGGTGYYNEQFF
few	TRBV29-1	TRBJ2-1	NA	TGCAGCGTTGAGCAGGGTTCGTTCGGCAATGAGCAGTTCTTC	CSVEQGSFGNEQFF
few	TRBV29-1	TRBJ2-7	NA	TGCAGCGTTGAGGGGGGGGCGACAGGGCCCTACGAGCAGTACTTC	CSVEGGATGPYEQYF
many	TRBV20-1	TRBJ2-3	NA	TGCAGTGCTAGAAGCTTCAGTGCTAGCACAGATACGCAGTATTTT	CSARSFSASTDTQYF
few	TRBV2	TRBJ2-1	NA	TGTGCCAGCAGTGGGGTCGAGTGGACTTCCTACAATGAGCAGTTCTTC	CASSGVEWTSYNEQFF
NA	TRBV28	TRBJ2-7	TRBD2	TGTGCCAGCAAGGTAGTAGCGGGAGAGGGCTACGAGCAGTACTTC	CASKVVAGEGYEQYF
few	TRBV13	TRBJ2-1	NA	TGTGCCAGCAGCCTACTATCAACTATCAATGAGCAGTTCTTC	CASSLLSTINEQFF
NA	TRBV30	TRBJ2-7	NA	TGTGCCTGGAGTGGGACAGACACCTACGAGCAGTACTTC	CAWSGTDTYEQYF